The next 14 T cell receptor beta chains were all read from a single sample in a study of T cell changes during pregnancy in multiple sclerosis. Profiling relied on immunoSEQ multiplex PCR, and the TCRdb table lists in-frame clones only, not all of them. The sample consists of fewer than 50,000 clones, 85% to 90% of them appearing once. The sample here was CD8+ T cells from peripheral blood mononuclear cells, taken in the third trimester of pregnancy. Receptor source: a female donor with multiple sclerosis, enrolled in a pregnancy study.

J is TRBJ1-1 and V is TRBV29-1; a possible D gene is TRBD1 (6 bases). Germline CDR1 SQVTM, CDR2 ANQGSEA. The ends were cut back, 1 base at V and 10 bases at J, with 10 bases in the middle. The CDR3 runs to 11 residues. The chain's CDR3 is CSVEVTGPAFF. In DNA form, the CDR3 reads TGCAGCGTTGAAGTTACAGGGCCAGCTTTCTTT. The variable domain in full, with the rest retrieved from reference TRBV29-1 and TRBJ1-1, is SAVISQKPSRDICQRGTSLTIQCQVDSQVTMMFWYRQQPGQSLTLIATANQGSEATYESGFVIDKFPISRPNLTFSTLTVSNMSPEDSSIYLCSVEVTGPAFFGQGTRLTVV.

The J gene is TRBJ2-7, the V gene TRBV30; 8 bases map to TRBD1. Germline V gives CDR1 GTSNPN, CDR2 SVGIG (reference sequence). The V segment lost 4 bases and the J segment 5 bases; nucleotides outside the gene matches: 7. This CDR3 contains 13 residues. Written as DNA, the CDR3 is TGTGCCTGGACTGCAGGGGGCGGACACGAGCAGTACTTC. It specifies CAWTAGGGHEQYF.

The rearrangement links TRBV5-6 to TRBJ2-1; TRBD2 matches at 7 bases. The V and J ends lost 8 bases and 9 bases, in that order; junction bases with no gene match: 14. CDR3 size: 14 residues. Germline CDR1 is SGHDT and CDR2 is YYEEEE. In DNA, the CDR3 is TGTGCCAGTCACCCAACGGGGGGTCCCAGTGAGCAGTTCTTC. Amino acids: CASHPTGGPSEQFF.

This clone was counted a single time. For the CDR3, the DNA is TGTGCCATCAGTGATGAGGGGGAGAGGTTCACCGGGGAGCTGTTTTTT. Protein product: CAISDEGERFTGELFF. The chain combines TRBV10-3 with TRBJ2-2; D may be TRBD1 (6 bases). This CDR3 is 16 amino acids long. CDR1 and CDR2 from the germline V gene are ENHRY and SYGVKD. The V and J ends lost 3 bases and 4 bases respectively, with 15 bases between them.

This clone occurred a few times. The identical CDR3 is also encoded by other nucleotide sequences in the sample. V usage is TRBV19 and J usage is TRBJ1-5; TRBD1 matches 7 bases. The CDR3 runs 14 residues. Trimming removed 6 bases from V and 4 bases from J; junction bases left unmatched: 6. Germline V gives CDR1 LNHDA, CDR2 SQIVND (reference sequence). For the CDR3, the DNA is TGTGCCAGTAGCATCCGGGACAGTAATCAGCCCCAGCATTTT. Protein sequence: CASSIRDSNQPQHF.

V usage is TRBV19 and J usage is TRBJ2-3; TRBD1 might be the D (6 bases). Germline values: CDR1 LNHDA, CDR2 SQIVND (reference sequence). This CDR3 spans 14 amino acids. The V end lost 4 bases, the J end lost 2 bases, and 10 bases lay between the germline ends. The DNA for the CDR3 is TGTGCCAGTAGTACACGGACAGACACAGATACGCAGTATTTT. As protein: CASSTRTDTDTQYF.

This chain joins TRBV28 and TRBJ1-2; TRBD1 matches at 7 bases. The germline V gene encodes CDR1 MDHEN and CDR2 SYDVKM. This CDR3 is 14 amino acids long. V shed 3 bases, J shed 3 bases, and the junction held 4 bases outside the gene matches. The CDR3 loop reads CASSFYRGYYGYTF. CDR3 nucleotide sequence: TGTGCCAGCAGTTTCTACAGGGGTTACTATGGCTACACCTTC.

The V gene is TRBV6-5, the J gene TRBJ1-6; tentative D call: TRBD1 (5 bases). In germline, CDR1 is MNHEY, CDR2 SVGAGI. CDR3 length equals 16 residues. V was shortened by 0 bases and J by 6 bases, with 12 bases between the two germline ends. CDR3 in DNA: TGTGCCAGCAGTTACTCGTGGAGACAGTTTAATTCACCCCTCCACTTT. Translation: CASSYSWRQFNSPLHF.

V is TRBV9 and J is TRBJ2-1; 7 bases map to TRBD2. This CDR3 contains 19 residues. Germline CDR1 and CDR2: SGDLS and YYNGEE. V was clipped by 0 bases and J by 1 base; unmatched bases: 13. The CDR3 DNA is TGTGCCAGCAGCGTAGTTCCTGGGGAAGCGGGGCTATCCTACAATGAGCAGTTCTTC. Amino acid sequence: CASSVVPGEAGLSYNEQFF.

The chain recombines TRBV5-1 with TRBJ2-3; TRBD2 agrees at 8 bases. Unmatched junction bases numbered 17, after V lost 3 bases and J lost 5 bases. This CDR3 contains 18 residues. The germline CDR1 and CDR2 sequences are SGHRS and YFSETQ. CDR3 in amino acids: CASSSWSRSGGPEDTQYF. As DNA, the CDR3 is TGCGCCAGCAGCTCTTGGAGTAGGTCGGGGGGGCCCGAAGATACGCAGTATTTT. Based on the CDR3 plus reference TRBV5-1 and TRBJ2-3, the full variable domain is KAGVTQTPRYLIKTRGQQVTLSCSPISGHRSVSWYQQTPGQGLQFLFEYFSETQRNKGNFPGRFSGRQFSNSRSEMNVSTLELGDSALYLCASSSWSRSGGPEDTQYFGPGTRLTVL.

J is TRBJ2-3 and V is TRBV6-4; 7 bases are shared with TRBD1. After removal of 5 bases from V and 1 base from J, the junction contained 0 bases not matched to a gene. The germline gives CDR1 MRHNA, CDR2 SNTAGT. CDR3 length equals 13 residues. The CDR3 protein is CASSTGGTDTQYF. Written as DNA, the CDR3 is TGTGCCAGCAGTACAGGGGGCACAGATACGCAGTATTTT.

This chain links TRBV27 with TRBJ2-7, with D possibly matching TRBD1 (6 bases). This CDR3 comprises 15 residues. The germline V gene has CDR1 MNHEY and CDR2 SMNVEV (reference sequence). Trimming took 7 bases from V and 5 from J, leaving 21 bases between them. The CDR3 nucleotides are TGTGCCAGCAAGCGGCTGGGACAAGGGAACGACGAGCAGTACTTC. This translates into CASKRLGQGNDEQYF.

This chain connects TRBV25-1 to TRBJ1-1; 7 positions match TRBD1. This CDR3 has 15 amino acids. CDR1 and CDR2 (germline): MGHDK, SYGVNS. After removal of 4 bases from V and 6 bases from J, the junction contained 11 bases not matched to a gene. The DNA of the CDR3 is TGTGCCAGCAGTGGGTCTCCGACAGGGAATGCTGAAGCTTTCTTT. Protein: CASSGSPTGNAEAFF.

This clone was detected once. The V gene is TRBV5-4, the J gene TRBJ1-6; TRBD1 matches at 9 bases. The junction had 6 bases not matched to a gene; V was cut back by 4 bases and J by 10 bases. Germline CDR1 SGHNT, CDR2 YYREEE (reference sequence). This CDR3 region has 14 residues. The DNA of the CDR3 is TGTGCCAGCAGCAGGGACAGGGAACCCTCACCCCTCCACTTT. It codes for CASSRDREPSPLHF. Full variable domain (remainder filled in from reference TRBV5-4 and TRBJ1-6): ETGVTQSPTHLIKTRGQQVTLRCSSQSGHNTVSWYQQALGQGPQFIFQYYREEENGRGNFPPRFSGLQFPNYSSELNVNALELDDSALYLCASSRDREPSPLHFGNGTRLTVT.